The rows below give T cell receptor beta chains drawn from one sample of a study of blood T cell repertoires in COVID-19. The repertoire was sequenced with immunoSEQ multiplex PCR; TCRdb's copy has only in-frame clones and lacks some. The profile shows about 240,000 clones, approximately 84% of them singletons. The material sequenced was PBMCs or T cells enriched from blood (not recorded which). The receptors shown here come from a woman aged 40 to 50 with acute COVID-19. Each CDR3 is given without its conserved first and last residue.

TRBV7-9	TRBJ2-5	ASSLDSQETQY
TRBV11-2	TRBJ2-3	ASSLEVAGGPDTQY
TRBV2	TRBJ2-1	ASSESTSDNEQF
TRBV6-1	TRBJ1-4	ASSESAGTGLEKLF
TRBV9	TRBJ1-1	ASSEQVSNTEAF
TRBV5-1	TRBJ2-2	ASNTNTGELF
TRBV27	TRBJ1-4	ASSLWTGSNEKLF
TRBV12-3/TRBV12-4	TRBJ1-1	ASSLRESEAF
TRBV19	TRBJ2-5	ASSIDGGTVVYQETQY
TRBV19	TRBJ1-2	ASSTHRQGGGYT
TRBV5-8	TRBJ2-1	ASSLVASGYNEQF
TRBV10-1	TRBJ2-7	ASSTGTSRAEQY
TRBV6-1	TRBJ2-1	ASSGGLAGGYNEQF
TRBV5-5	TRBJ1-2	ASSTTGEGNYGYT
TRBV27	TRBJ2-2	ASSSRNTGELF
TRBV5-4	TRBJ2-2	ASSLMGGETGELF
TRBV7-9	TRBJ2-7	ASSSPTGLAGGFYEQY
TRBV10-3	TRBJ2-7	AISNRDKSYEQY
TRBV12-3/TRBV12-4	TRBJ1-3	ASSLRQGDTIY
TRBV3-1/TRBV3-2	TRBJ2-6	ASSPRGAGRSGANVLT
TRBV25-1	TRBJ2-1	ASSESIYRQF
TRBV2	TRBJ2-7	ASRKGSGRNNEQY